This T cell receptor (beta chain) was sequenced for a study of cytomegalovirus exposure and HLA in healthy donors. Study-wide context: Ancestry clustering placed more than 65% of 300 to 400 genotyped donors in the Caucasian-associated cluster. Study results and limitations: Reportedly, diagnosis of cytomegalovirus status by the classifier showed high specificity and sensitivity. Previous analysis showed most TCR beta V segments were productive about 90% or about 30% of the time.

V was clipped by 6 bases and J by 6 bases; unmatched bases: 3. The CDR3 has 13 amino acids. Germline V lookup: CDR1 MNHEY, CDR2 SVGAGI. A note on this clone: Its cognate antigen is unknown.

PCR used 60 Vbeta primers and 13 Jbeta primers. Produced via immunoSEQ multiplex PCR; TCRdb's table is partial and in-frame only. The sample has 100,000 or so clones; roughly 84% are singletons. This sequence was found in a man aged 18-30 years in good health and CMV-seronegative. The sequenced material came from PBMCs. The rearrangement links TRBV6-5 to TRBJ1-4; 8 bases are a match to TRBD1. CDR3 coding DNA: TGTGCCAGCAGCCAGGACAGGGATGAAAAACTGTTTTTT. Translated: CASSQDRDEKLFF.